Shown below are 30 T cell receptor beta chains from a single sample sequenced in a study of memory CD4+ T cells and cytomegalovirus serostatus. The sort gate was single viable CD3+CD4+CD8-CD45RO+ cells for memory CD4+ T cells. Repertoires were generated with immunoSEQ multiplex PCR, while TCRdb's copy carries only in-frame clones and drops some. The sample lists under 50,000 clones, roughly 78% occurring once. Source material: memory CD4+ T cells from blood. The receptors were sampled from an adult in good health and CMV-seropositive.

The chain has TRBV6-6 and TRBJ1-1; no reliable D call. The germline V gene has CDR1 MNHNY and CDR2 SVGAGI (reference sequence). Between the trimmed V and J ends, which lost 0 bases and 4 bases, there was a span of 9 bases. The CDR3 runs to 14 residues. CDR3 protein: CASSYSVSGTEAFF. In DNA, the CDR3 is TGTGCCAGCAGTTACTCAGTCTCGGGCACTGAAGCTTTCTTT.

This rearrangement joins TRBV7-8 to TRBJ2-2; 7 bases match TRBD1. Germline CDR1 SGHVS, CDR2 FQNEAQ. The CDR3 loop spans 16 amino acids. V lost 2 bases to trimming and J lost 6 bases; unmatched junction nucleotides: 9. CDR3 sequence (DNA): TGTGCCAGCAGCTTACAGGGGGTGGAGGTCGCCGGGGAGCTGTTTTTT. It specifies CASSLQGVEVAGELFF.

V usage is TRBV2 and J usage is TRBJ2-3; 14 nucleotides agree with TRBD2. The germline V gene has CDR1 SNHLY and CDR2 FYNNEI. This CDR3 spans 16 amino acids. V lost 4 bases and J lost 3; bases outside the gene matches: 3. The CDR3 protein is CASSGTSGGLTDTQYF. The CDR3 region has the DNA TGTGCCAGCAGTGGGACTAGCGGGGGGCTTACAGATACGCAGTATTTT.

This rearrangement joins TRBV4-2 to TRBJ1-2; D ambiguous. CDR1 LGHNA and CDR2 YNFKEQ come from the germline V gene. V was cut by 4 bases and J by 8 bases, with 14 bases left in between. This CDR3 is built from 13 residues. The CDR3 spells CASSLDRLLGYTF. DNA of the CDR3: TGTGCCAGCAGCCTGGACCGACTATTGGGCTACACCTTC.

This clone was detected only once. The rearrangement uses TRBV27 and TRBJ2-7; D remains unclear. Trimming cost V 11 bases and J 2 bases, with 10 bases left between them. This CDR3 has 11 residues. CDR1 is MNHEY, CDR2 SMNVEV, per germline (reference sequence). The CDR3 loop reads CACRLTYEQYF. The CDR3 nucleotides are TGTGCCTGCCGTCTCACCTACGAGCAGTACTTC.

The gene calls are TRBV4-2 and TRBJ2-6; possibly TRBD1 for D (7 bases). The CDR3 contains 18 residues. CDR1 is LGHNA, CDR2 YNFKEQ, per germline. The V gene lost 0 bases and the J gene lost 1 base, with 13 bases spanning the gap. This CDR3 reads CASSQDPGGRSGANVLTF. The CDR3 coding sequence is TGTGCCAGCAGCCAAGACCCAGGGGGGAGGTCTGGGGCCAACGTCCTGACTTTC.

The chain employs TRBV28 and TRBJ2-1; TRBD1 is a possible D gene (6 bases). The germline CDR1 and CDR2 sequences are MDHEN and SYDVKM. The CDR3 loop spans 16 amino acids. Deletions cut 6 bases from V and 5 bases from J, with 20 bases between. The CDR3 nucleotides read TGTGCCAGCAGCCCACCCACAGGGAAACCAAACAATGAGCAGTTCTTC. Protein product: CASSPPTGKPNNEQFF.

This CDR3 is CASRGQGTGELFF. Written as DNA, the CDR3 is TGTGCCAGCAGAGGACAGGGCACCGGGGAGCTGTTTTTT. The V call is TRBV6-4, the J call TRBJ2-2; 8 bases align to TRBD1. Trimming cost V 6 bases and J 4 bases; bases outside gene matches: 1. The germline CDR1 and CDR2 sequences are MRHNA and SNTAGT. This CDR3 has 13 amino acids.

CDR3 residues: CASSSPGQLHTDTQYF. The CDR3 DNA reads TGTGCCAGTAGTTCCCCGGGACAGCTTCACACAGATACGCAGTATTTT. The chain uses TRBV19 and TRBJ2-3; 7 bases align to TRBD1. The CDR3 consists of 16 residues. Germline-derived CDR1 and CDR2 are LNHDA and SQIVND (reference sequence). After removal of 5 bases from V and 2 bases from J, the junction contained 10 bases not matched to a gene.

J is TRBJ2-1 and V is TRBV4-2; TRBD1 aligns across 9 bases. Germline CDR1 reads LGHNA; CDR2 reads YNFKEQ. This CDR3 has 13 amino acids. The V segment lost 7 bases and the J segment 5 bases; nucleotides outside the gene matches: 3. As DNA, the CDR3 is TGTGCCAGCACGCGGACAGGGGACAATGAGCAGTTCTTC. Its protein product is CASTRTGDNEQFF.

The rearrangement joins TRBV2 to TRBJ2-1, with 9 bases fitting TRBD2. This CDR3 contains 15 residues. J gave up 3 bases and V 5 bases, and 5 bases lay outside the gene matches. CDR1 and CDR2 from the germline V gene are SNHLY and FYNNEI. The CDR3, as DNA: TGTGCCAGCAGTCCGGGACTAGCCGGCTACAATGAGCAGTTCTTC. Protein: CASSPGLAGYNEQFF.

In its sample, this clone was seen a few times. The genes are TRBV1 and TRBJ2-1; TRBD2 is taken as the D call from the table, unchecked against the DNA. TRBV1 is reported as a pseudogene. CDR3 length equals 14 residues. The CDR3 here is CTSSQHPRGNEQFF. The CDR3 DNA is TGCACCAGCAGCCAACACCCGAGAGGGAATGAGCAGTTCTTC.

This clone turned up a few times. The chain is built from TRBV7-9 and TRBJ2-2; D unclear. Trimming pared 5 bases from V and 4 bases from J, leaving 8 bases between. The CDR3 consists of 13 residues. CDR1 is SEHNR and CDR2 is FQNEAQ in the germline V gene (reference sequence). The CDR3 sequence is CASSPQITGELFF. The CDR3 nucleotides read TGTGCCAGCAGCCCGCAAATCACCGGGGAGCTGTTTTTT.

The chain is built from TRBV29-1 and TRBJ2-2; a possible D gene is TRBD1 (6 bases). Trimming removed 4 bases at V and 1 base at J, with 13 bases between. The CDR3 covers 15 residues. Germline V gene data show CDR1 as SQVTM and CDR2 as ANQGSEA. CDR3 loop: CSVVAGALNTGELFF. The CDR3 DNA reads as TGCAGCGTTGTCGCAGGGGCTTTGAACACCGGGGAGCTGTTTTTT.

In its sample, this clone was seen a few times. The V call is TRBV2, the J call TRBJ2-1; D may correspond to TRBD1 or TRBD2 (6 bases each). The V end was cut by 7 bases, the J end by 6 bases, with 13 bases between. The CDR3 has 13 amino acids. Germline V gene lookup returns CDR1 SNHLY and CDR2 FYNNEI. This CDR3 is CASKEGGLNEQFF. The DNA for the CDR3 is TGTGCCAGCAAGGAGGGGGGCCTCAATGAGCAGTTCTTC.

With regard to this clone: The junction and the germline gene differ at one end; a read error may be behind it. CDR3 loop: CASSLRRNTEAFF. For the CDR3, the DNA is TGTGCTAGCAGCTTGCGGAGAAACACTGAAGCTTTCTTT. The V gene is TRBV7-7, the J gene TRBJ1-1; D remains unclear. The CDR3 is 13 residues long. From germline, CDR1 is SSHAT and CDR2 FNYEAQ (reference sequence).

This clone was recorded only once. V and J are TRBV6-1 and TRBJ1-4, with D perhaps TRBD1 (5 bases). The ends were cut back, 10 bases at V and 2 bases at J, with 14 bases in the middle. The germline V gene encodes CDR1 MNHNS and CDR2 SASEGT. The CDR3 length is 14 residues. CDR3: CATGLVATNEKLFF. The CDR3 region has the DNA TGTGCCACAGGGCTGGTGGCGACTAATGAAAAACTGTTTTTT.

This chain uses TRBV25-1 with TRBJ2-1, with D uncertain. Germline CDR1 MGHDK, CDR2 SYGVNS. V was pared by 1 base and J by 5 bases, with 12 bases between. CDR3 length: 15 residues. The CDR3 loop reads CASSESTVADNEQFF. The CDR3 DNA is TGTGCCAGCAGTGAATCGACCGTGGCGGACAATGAGCAGTTCTTC.

V is TRBV18 and J is TRBJ1-6; TRBD1 matches at 10 bases. This CDR3 has 17 residues. CDR1 and CDR2 (germline): KGHSH, LQKENI. V lost 3 bases, J lost 9 bases, and 11 bases stayed unmatched. The CDR3 DNA follows: TGTGCCAGCTCACCTAAGGGACAGGGGATCCCGTTTTCACCCCTCCACTTT. Translation: CASSPKGQGIPFSPLHF.

This rearrangement joins TRBV10-3 to TRBJ2-7; TRBD1 aligns across 8 bases. The CDR3 loop spans 12 amino acids. Per the germline V gene, CDR1 is ENHRY and CDR2 is SYGVKD. J was trimmed by 7 bases and V by 6 bases; bases with no gene match: 5. The CDR3 DNA is TGTGCCATCAGGGCCAGGGGGCGGGAGCAGTACTTC. Protein product: CAIRARGREQYF.

The J gene is TRBJ1-2, the V gene TRBV7-2; tentatively, D is TRBD1 (5 bases). The CDR3 covers 13 residues. Per the germline V gene, CDR1 is SGHTA and CDR2 is FQGNSA. The ends were cut back, 3 bases at V and 5 bases at J, with 10 bases in the middle. The CDR3 DNA sequence: TGTGCCAGCAGCTTGTTGACAGCTTATGGCTACACCTTC. This gives the protein CASSLLTAYGYTF.

The rearrangement joins TRBV5-5 to TRBJ1-1, with TRBD1 identical over 7 bases. The CDR3 has 14 amino acids. Germline CDR1 and CDR2: SGHKS and YYEKEE (reference sequence). J gave up 10 bases and V 1 base, and 10 bases lay outside the gene matches. The CDR3 sequence is CASSLPETTGRAFF. CDR3 in DNA: TGTGCCAGCAGCTTGCCGGAAACGACAGGGCGAGCTTTCTTT.

V gene TRBV7-3 combines with J gene TRBJ2-3; TRBD2 agrees at 8 bases. CDR1 and CDR2 from the germline V gene are SGHTA and FQGTGA. Unmatched junction bases numbered 2, after V lost 2 bases and J lost 1 base. The CDR3 loop spans 15 amino acids. CDR3 in amino acids: CASSLGAGGTDTQYF. The CDR3 DNA follows: TGTGCCAGCAGCTTAGGAGCGGGGGGCACAGATACGCAGTATTTT. Complete variable domain (other parts from reference TRBV7-3 and TRBJ2-3): GAGVSQTPSNKVTEKGKYVELRCDPISGHTALYWYRQSLGQGPEFLIYFQGTGAADDSGLPNDRFFAVRPEGSVSTLKIQRTERGDSAVYLCASSLGAGGTDTQYFGPGTRLTVL.

This clone was seen only a few times. The gene calls are TRBV2 and TRBJ1-1; no clear D. Germline assignment: CDR1 SNHLY and CDR2 FYNNEI. Trimming removed 4 bases at V and 1 base at J, with 7 bases between. There are 13 residues in the CDR3. In DNA form, the CDR3 reads TGTGCCAGCAGTGGCCCCTCGAACACTGAAGCTTTCTTT. Protein: CASSGPSNTEAFF. Full variable domain (remainder filled in from reference TRBV2 and TRBJ1-1): EPEVTQTPSHQVTQMGQEVILRCVPISNHLYFYWYRQILGQKVEFLVSFYNNEISEKSEIFDDQFSVERPDGSNFTLKIRSTKLEDSAMYFCASSGPSNTEAFFGQGTRLTVV.

The V call is TRBV28, the J call TRBJ1-3, with D uncertain. Per the germline V gene, CDR1 is MDHEN and CDR2 is SYDVKM. V shed 5 bases and J shed 2 bases, with 13 bases lying between them. The CDR3 covers 15 residues. CDR3 in DNA: TGTGCCAGCAGTGGGTGGAGCGACCCTGGAAACACCATATATTTT. Encoded protein: CASSGWSDPGNTIYF.

V gene TRBV7-2 combines with J gene TRBJ1-1; D is unresolved. This CDR3 spans 13 amino acids. Trimming shortened V by 4 bases and J by 1 base, and 7 bases separated the two germline ends. Germline lookup yields CDR1 SGHTA and CDR2 FQGNSA. CDR3: CASSSTWNTEAFF. CDR3 nucleotide sequence: TGTGCCAGCAGCTCCACATGGAACACTGAAGCTTTCTTT. The whole variable domain, filled in from reference TRBV7-2 and TRBJ1-1, reads GAGVSQSPSNKVTEKGKDVELRCDPISGHTALYWYRQSLGQGLEFLIYFQGNSAPDKSGLPSDRFSAERTGGSVSTLTIQRTQQEDSAVYLCASSSTWNTEAFFGQGTRLTVV.

The chain carries TRBV6-1 and TRBJ2-2, with D perhaps matching TRBD1 or TRBD2 (5 bases each). Germline-derived CDR1 and CDR2 are MNHNS and SASEGT. V was trimmed by 0 bases and J by 4 bases, leaving 9 bases between them. There are 15 residues in the CDR3. CDR3 nucleotide sequence: TGTGCCAGCAGTGAAGCGCTTGGGGGCACCGGGGAGCTGTTTTTT. Amino acids: CASSEALGGTGELFF.

This sequence joins TRBV2 and TRBJ2-3; either TRBD1 or TRBD2 may supply D (6 bases each). Trimming shortened V by 2 bases and J by 0 bases, and 9 bases separated the two germline ends. Germline CDR1 SNHLY, CDR2 FYNNEI. The CDR3 runs to 15 residues. The CDR3 region is CASSETGTSTDTQYF. As DNA, the CDR3 is TGTGCCAGCAGTGAAACAGGGACTAGCACAGATACGCAGTATTTT.

The table lists this clone with a few counts. The rearrangement joins TRBV6-5 to TRBJ1-1, with no clear D. Trimming left V 6 bases short and J 5 bases short, with 16 bases between. The CDR3 spans 14 residues. Germline assignment: CDR1 MNHEY and CDR2 SVGAGI. CDR3 DNA: TGTGCCAGCAGGGCGGGTCTCCTCAAGACTGAAGCTTTCTTT. As protein: CASRAGLLKTEAFF.

CDR3 sequence reads: CASRTVRNTIYF. The CDR3, as DNA: TGTGCCAGCAGAACCGTCAGAAACACCATATATTTT. The chain combines TRBV11-2 with TRBJ1-3; D unclear. Trimming stripped 6 bases from V and 5 bases from J, with 8 bases between. Germline V gene sequence: CDR1 SGHAT, CDR2 FQNNGV. This CDR3 contains 12 residues.